The clone carrying this TCR beta chain was picked up many times. Each CDR3 protein gets one entry after TCRdb re-called the 5' RACE reads with MiXCR. The data contain about 190,000 distinct CDR3 sequences, roughly 18% of them singletons. The germline CDR1 and CDR2 sequences are SGHTS and YDEGEE. The CDR3 is made up of 14 amino acids. Trimming shortened V by 0 bases and J by 0 bases, and 7 bases separated the two germline ends. This entry belongs to a study of T-cell memory formation after mild COVID-19. The chain uses TRBV5-8 and TRBJ2-7; D gene ambiguous. Sequenced material: PBMCs or a T cell subset sorted from them (not recorded which). The clonotype was recovered from an adult woman who had mild COVID-19 (a few samples of this study predate the infection). Cell type and time point are not known. The CDR3 DNA sequence: TGTGCCAGCAGCTTGGGCGACTTCTCCTACGAGCAGTACTTC. This sequence encodes CASSLGDFSYEQYF. Full variable domain (missing parts from reference TRBV5-8 and TRBJ2-7): EAGVTQSPTHLIKTRGQQATLRCSPISGHTSVYWYQQALGLGLQFLLWYDEGEERNRGNFPPRFSGRQFPNYSSELNVNALELEDSALYLCASSLGDFSYEQYFGPGTRLTVT.